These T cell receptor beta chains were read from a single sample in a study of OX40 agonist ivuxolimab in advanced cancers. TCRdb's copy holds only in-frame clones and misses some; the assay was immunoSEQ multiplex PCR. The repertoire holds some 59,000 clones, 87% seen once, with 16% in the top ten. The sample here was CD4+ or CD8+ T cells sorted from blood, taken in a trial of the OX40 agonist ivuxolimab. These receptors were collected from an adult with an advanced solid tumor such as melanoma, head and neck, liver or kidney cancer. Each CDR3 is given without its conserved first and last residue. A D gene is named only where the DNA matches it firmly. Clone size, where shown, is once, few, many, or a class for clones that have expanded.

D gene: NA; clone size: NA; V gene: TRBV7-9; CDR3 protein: ASSVRRAADTQY
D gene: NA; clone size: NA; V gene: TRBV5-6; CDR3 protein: ASSPFESRNPNEQF
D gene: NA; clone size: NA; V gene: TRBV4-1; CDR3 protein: ASSQLQSYGYT
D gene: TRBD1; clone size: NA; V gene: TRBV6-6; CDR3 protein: ASAPGTGVYEQY
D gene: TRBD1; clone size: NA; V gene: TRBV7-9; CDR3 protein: ASSSRTGRGNVLT
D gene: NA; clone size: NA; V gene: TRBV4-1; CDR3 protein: ASSQTGRAYEQY
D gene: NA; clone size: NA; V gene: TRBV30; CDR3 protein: AWSEDRRYGYT
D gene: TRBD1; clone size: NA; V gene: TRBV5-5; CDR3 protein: ASSPRDRVAEKLF
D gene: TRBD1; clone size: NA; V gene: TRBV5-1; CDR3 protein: ASSLGTGGGNTIY
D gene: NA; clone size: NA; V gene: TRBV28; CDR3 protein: ASWAEGETQY
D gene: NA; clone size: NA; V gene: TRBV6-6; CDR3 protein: AGADSGNQPQH
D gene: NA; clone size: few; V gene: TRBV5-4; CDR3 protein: ASRPGGGVYEQY
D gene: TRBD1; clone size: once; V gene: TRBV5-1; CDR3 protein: ASSSRGRDEAF
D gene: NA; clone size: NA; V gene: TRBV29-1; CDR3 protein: SVGQGGYEQY
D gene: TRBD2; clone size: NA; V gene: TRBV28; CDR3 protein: ATRLAGTQETQY
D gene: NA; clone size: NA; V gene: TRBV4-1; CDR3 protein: ASSQEGYGYT
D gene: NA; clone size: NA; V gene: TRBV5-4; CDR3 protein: ASSLATSYEQY
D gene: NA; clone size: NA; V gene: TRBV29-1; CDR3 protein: SVGHSSYEQY
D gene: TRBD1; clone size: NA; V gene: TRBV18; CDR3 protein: ASSPPGGQGAGEQF
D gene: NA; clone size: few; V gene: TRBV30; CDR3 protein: AWKRGNYGYT
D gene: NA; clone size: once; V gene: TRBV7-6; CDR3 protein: ASSLGGYLDNSYEQY
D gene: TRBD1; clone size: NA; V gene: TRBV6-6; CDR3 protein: ASGSGTAYEQY
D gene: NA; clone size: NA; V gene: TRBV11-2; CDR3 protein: ASSLGPNRHNEQF
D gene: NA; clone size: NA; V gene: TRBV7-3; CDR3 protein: ASSRKKTGTRINNEQF
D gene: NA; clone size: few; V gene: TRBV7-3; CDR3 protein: ASSSGQGHGYT
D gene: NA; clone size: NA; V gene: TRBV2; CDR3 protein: ASSDDRSTDTQY
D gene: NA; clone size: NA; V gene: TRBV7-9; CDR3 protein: ASSQDEIRGNQPQH
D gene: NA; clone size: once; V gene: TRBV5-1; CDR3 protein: ASSSFRDEQY
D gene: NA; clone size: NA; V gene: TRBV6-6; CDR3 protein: ASSYSGERDGYT
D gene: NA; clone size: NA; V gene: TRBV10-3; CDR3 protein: AISDFTDYGYT
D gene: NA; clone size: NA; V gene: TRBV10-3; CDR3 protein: AISELRLSPDTQY
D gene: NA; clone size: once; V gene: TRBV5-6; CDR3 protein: ASSLARGRQPQH
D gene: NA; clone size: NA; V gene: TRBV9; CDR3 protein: ASSEGGQHSGANVLT
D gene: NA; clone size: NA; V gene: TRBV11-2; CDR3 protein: ASSPRGGGNTIY
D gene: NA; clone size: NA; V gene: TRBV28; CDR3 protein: ASSRWGGELF
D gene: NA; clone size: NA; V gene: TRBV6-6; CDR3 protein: ASSYQPQH
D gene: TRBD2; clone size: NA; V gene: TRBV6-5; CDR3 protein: ATRLAGSRDTQY
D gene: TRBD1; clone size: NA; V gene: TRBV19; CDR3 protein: ASSREGQGLGEQF
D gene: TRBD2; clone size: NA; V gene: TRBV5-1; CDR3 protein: ASRTGTSGRLRYEQF
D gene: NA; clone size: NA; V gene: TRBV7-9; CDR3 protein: ASSQSTVTDNQPQH
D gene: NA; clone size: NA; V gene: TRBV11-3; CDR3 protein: ASSSTQGYEQY